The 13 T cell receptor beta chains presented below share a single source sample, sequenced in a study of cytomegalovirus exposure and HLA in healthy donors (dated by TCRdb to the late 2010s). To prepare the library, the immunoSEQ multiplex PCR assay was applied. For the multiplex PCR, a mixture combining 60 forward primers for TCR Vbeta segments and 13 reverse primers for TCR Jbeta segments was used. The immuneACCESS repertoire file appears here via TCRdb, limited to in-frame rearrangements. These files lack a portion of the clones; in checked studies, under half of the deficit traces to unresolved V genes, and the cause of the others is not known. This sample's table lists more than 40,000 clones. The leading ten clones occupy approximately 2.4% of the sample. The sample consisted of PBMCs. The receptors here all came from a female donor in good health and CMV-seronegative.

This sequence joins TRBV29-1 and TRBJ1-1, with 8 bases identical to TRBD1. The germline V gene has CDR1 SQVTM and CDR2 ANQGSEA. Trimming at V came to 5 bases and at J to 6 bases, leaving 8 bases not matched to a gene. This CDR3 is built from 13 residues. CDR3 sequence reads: CSVNGQGGSEAFF. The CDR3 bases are TGCAGCGTTAACGGACAGGGAGGTTCTGAAGCTTTCTTT.

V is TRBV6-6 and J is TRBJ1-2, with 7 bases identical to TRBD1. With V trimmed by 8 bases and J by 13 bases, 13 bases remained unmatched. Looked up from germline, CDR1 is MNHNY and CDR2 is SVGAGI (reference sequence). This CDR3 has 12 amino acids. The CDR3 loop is CASAMTLPGGTF. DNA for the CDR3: TGTGCCAGCGCTATGACTCTCCCAGGGGGCACCTTC.

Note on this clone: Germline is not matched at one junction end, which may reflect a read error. The CDR3 nucleotides are TGTGCCAGCACCCAAGATCCAGGGCGACAAGAGACCCAGTACTTC. Protein product: CASTQDPGRQETQYF. V gene TRBV14 combines with J gene TRBJ2-5; TRBD1 might be the D (5 bases). The CDR3 has 15 residues. Germline V CDR1 and CDR2: SGHDN, FVKESK.

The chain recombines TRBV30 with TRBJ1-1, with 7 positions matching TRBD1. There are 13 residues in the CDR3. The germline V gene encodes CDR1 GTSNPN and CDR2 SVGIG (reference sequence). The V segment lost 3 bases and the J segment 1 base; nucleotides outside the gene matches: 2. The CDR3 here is CAWSRQGNTEAFF. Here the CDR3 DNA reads TGTGCCTGGAGCCGACAGGGGAACACTGAAGCTTTCTTT.

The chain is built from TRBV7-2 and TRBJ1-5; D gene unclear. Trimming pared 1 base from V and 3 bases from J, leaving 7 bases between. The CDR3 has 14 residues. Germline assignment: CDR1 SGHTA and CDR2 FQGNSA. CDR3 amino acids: CASSLGGNNQPQHF. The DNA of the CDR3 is TGTGCCAGCAGCTTAGGTGGCAACAATCAGCCCCAGCATTTT. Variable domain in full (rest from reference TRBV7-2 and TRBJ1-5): GAGVSQSPSNKVTEKGKDVELRCDPISGHTALYWYRQSLGQGLEFLIYFQGNSAPDKSGLPSDRFSAERTGGSVSTLTIQRTQQEDSAVYLCASSLGGNNQPQHFGDGTRLSIL.

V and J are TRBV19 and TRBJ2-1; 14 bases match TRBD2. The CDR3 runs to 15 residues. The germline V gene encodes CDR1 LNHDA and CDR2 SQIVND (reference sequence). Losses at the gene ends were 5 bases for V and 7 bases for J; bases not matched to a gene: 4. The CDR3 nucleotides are TGTGCCAGTAGTTGGGGACTAGCGGGGGTTAATGAGCAGTTCTTC. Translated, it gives CASSWGLAGVNEQFF.

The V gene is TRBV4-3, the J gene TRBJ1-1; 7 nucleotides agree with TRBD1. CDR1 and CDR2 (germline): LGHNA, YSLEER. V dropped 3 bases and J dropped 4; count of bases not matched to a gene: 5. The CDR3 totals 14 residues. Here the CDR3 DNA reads TGCGCCAGCAGCCACCAGGGGGAAGGCACTGAAGCTTTCTTT. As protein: CASSHQGEGTEAFF.

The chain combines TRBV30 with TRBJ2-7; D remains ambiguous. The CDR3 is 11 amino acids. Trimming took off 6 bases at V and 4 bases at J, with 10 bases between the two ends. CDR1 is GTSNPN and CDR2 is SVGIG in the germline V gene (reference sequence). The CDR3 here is CACSTDYEQYF. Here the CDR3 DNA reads TGTGCCTGTAGCACTGATTACGAGCAGTACTTC.

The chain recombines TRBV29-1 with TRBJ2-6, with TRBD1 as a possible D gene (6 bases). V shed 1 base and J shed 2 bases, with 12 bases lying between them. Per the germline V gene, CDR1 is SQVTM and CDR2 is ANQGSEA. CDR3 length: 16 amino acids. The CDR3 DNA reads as TGCAGCGTTGAAGGAACAGGGCAGGCTGGGGCCAACGTCCTGACTTTC. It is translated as CSVEGTGQAGANVLTF. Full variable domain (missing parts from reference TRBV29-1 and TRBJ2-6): SAVISQKPSRDICQRGTSLTIQCQVDSQVTMMFWYRQQPGQSLTLIATANQGSEATYESGFVIDKFPISRPNLTFSTLTVSNMSPEDSSIYLCSVEGTGQAGANVLTFGAGSRLTVL.

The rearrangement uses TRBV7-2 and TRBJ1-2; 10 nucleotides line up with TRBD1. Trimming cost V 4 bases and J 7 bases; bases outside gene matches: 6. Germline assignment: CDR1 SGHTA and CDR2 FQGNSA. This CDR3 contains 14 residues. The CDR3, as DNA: TGTGCCAGCAGCTCCGGGACAGGGGTACGTGGCTACACCTTC. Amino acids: CASSSGTGVRGYTF.

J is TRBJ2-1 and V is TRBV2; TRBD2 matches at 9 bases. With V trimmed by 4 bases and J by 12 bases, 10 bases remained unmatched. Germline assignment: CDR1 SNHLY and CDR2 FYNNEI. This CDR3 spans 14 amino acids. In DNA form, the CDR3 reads TGTGCCAGCAGTGTGCGGGGGGGCCCTCCCGGGCAGTTCTTC. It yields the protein CASSVRGGPPGQFF.

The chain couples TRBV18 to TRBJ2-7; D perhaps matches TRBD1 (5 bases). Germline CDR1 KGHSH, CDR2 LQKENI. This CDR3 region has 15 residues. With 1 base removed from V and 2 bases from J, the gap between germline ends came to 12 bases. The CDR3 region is CASSPQTRATYEQYF. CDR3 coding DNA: TGTGCCAGCTCACCACAAACCAGGGCAACCTACGAGCAGTACTTC.

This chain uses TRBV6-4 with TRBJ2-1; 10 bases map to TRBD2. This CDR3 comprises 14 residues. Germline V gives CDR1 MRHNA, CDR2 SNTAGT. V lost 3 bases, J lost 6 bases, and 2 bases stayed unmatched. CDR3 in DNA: TGTGCCAGCAGTGAGGCTAGCGGGAGCAATGAGCAGTTCTTC. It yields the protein CASSEASGSNEQFF.